This TCR beta chain appears in the sequencing data of a study of regulatory T cells in long-lasting Graves disease. The sample holds many counts of this clonotype. The CDR3 is made up of 13 amino acids. J was trimmed by 2 bases and V by 3 bases; bases with no gene match: 4. Per the germline V gene, CDR1 is SQVTM and CDR2 is ANQGSEA. Time point noted: newly diagnosed GD, antithyroid drugs for less than 3 months. RNA extracted from PBMCs served as the sequencing template. iRepertoire HTBI primers and Arm-PCR of CDR3 regions built TCR beta libraries. TCRdb called the multiplex PCR reads again in MiXCR, with one record for every CDR3 protein. The table shows around 240,000 distinct CDR3 sequences, with around a sixth occurring only once. These sequences were also reported in another study, on T cells in Graves' hyperthyroidism and ophthalmopathy. That source reports: Ophthalmopathy was distinguished from stable hyperthyroidism by 13 V-J signatures. Ophthalmopathy onset followed model prediction by a median roughly 6 months.

Material: peripheral blood mononuclear cells (PBMCs), obtained at new diagnosis, from a patient treated with antithyroid drugs. This chain links TRBV29-1 with TRBJ2-7, with TRBD1 identical over 7 bases. This clonotype was sampled from a woman aged 25 to 39 with Graves disease. CDR3 in DNA: TGCAGCGTTGAGACAGGGTCCCCCTACGAGCAGTACTTC. It codes for CSVETGSPYEQYF.